This is a list of T cell receptor beta chains from one sample in a study of human T cells and chemical hapten exposure. Each CDR3 protein is one row after TCRdb ran MiXCR on the RACE reads. Here the sample spans approximately 80,000 distinct CDR3 sequences, approximately 11% being singletons. The sequenced sample was whole blood, obtained in connection with sensitization to the hapten diphenylcyclopropenone (DPC). These receptor sequences come from a woman aged 50 to 65 with alopecia areata. Some clones in this sample may be carry-over from other donors' samples. CDR3s include the opening cysteine and the closing phenylalanine or tryptophan. Fields, in order: V gene, D gene, clone size, J gene, CDR3 protein, CDR3 DNA. The D gene is left open where the match is weak. Not all rows give a size; the values are once, few, many and, for expanded clones, a class.

TRBV6-5	TRBD1	many	TRBJ2-3	CASRATGWKTDTQYF	TGTGCCAGCAGGGCGACAGGGTGGAAAACAGATACGCAGTATTTT
TRBV11-2	TRBD2	-	TRBJ2-3	CASSETSGSGADTQYF	TGTGCCAGCAGCGAGACTAGCGGGAGCGGGGCAGATACGCAGTATTTT
TRBV20-1	TRBD2	many	TRBJ2-5	CSAPRSGGPQETQYF	TGCAGTGCCCCTAGGAGCGGGGGACCCCAAGAGACCCAGTACTTC
TRBV28	TRBD1	many	TRBJ1-5	CASTGTGTYQPQHF	TGTGCCAGCACCGGGACAGGGACGTATCAGCCCCAGCATTTT
TRBV5-1	-	few	TRBJ2-2	CASSLERATGGELFF	TGCGCCAGCAGCTTGGAACGGGCAACGGGCGGGGAGCTGTTTTTT
TRBV20-1	TRBD1	few	TRBJ1-5	CSAINRGQGVDQPQHF	TGCAGTGCTATCAATCGTGGACAGGGCGTCGATCAGCCCCAGCATTTT
TRBV7-2	-	-	TRBJ1-2	CASSSQPNYGYTF	TGTGCCAGCAGCTCACAGCCAAACTATGGCTACACCTTC
TRBV7-2	TRBD1	few	TRBJ2-1	CASSLAGTGKSNEQFF	TGTGCCAGCAGCTTAGCCGGGACAGGGAAGTCGAATGAGCAGTTCTTC
TRBV7-9	TRBD1	many	TRBJ2-7	CASSLGGWTGTYEQYF	TGTGCCAGCAGCTTAGGTGGTTGGACAGGGACCTACGAGCAGTACTTC
TRBV7-9	-	-	TRBJ2-3	CASSEPRLDTQYF	TGTGCCAGCAGCGAACCACGGCTAGATACGCAGTATTTT
TRBV25-1	-	-	TRBJ2-2	CASGQAGELFF	TGTGCCAGCGGCCAGGCCGGGGAGCTGTTTTTT
TRBV7-3	-	many	TRBJ2-1	CASSDGGFEQFF	TGTGCCAGCAGCGACGGAGGGTTCGAGCAGTTCTTC
TRBV6-2/TRBV6-3	TRBD1	-	TRBJ1-5	CASSYDREDQPQHF	TGTGCCAGCAGTTACGACAGGGAGGATCAGCCCCAGCATTTT
TRBV9	TRBD1	few	TRBJ2-5	CASSVTPTGVETQYF	TGTGCCAGCAGCGTAACCCCGACAGGGGTGGAGACCCAGTACTTC
TRBV18	-	-	TRBJ1-1	CASSPGMNTEAFF	TGTGCCAGCTCACCAGGCATGAACACTGAAGCTTTCTTT
TRBV30	-	few	TRBJ2-7	CAWAQGWGTPSYEQYF	TGTGCCTGGGCCCAGGGATGGGGGACGCCATCCTACGAGCAGTACTTC
TRBV7-2	TRBD2	many	TRBJ2-4	CASSLSGLAKNIQYF	TGTGCCAGCAGCCTTAGCGGGCTAGCCAAAAACATTCAGTACTTC
TRBV20-1	-	-	TRBJ2-1	CSAPAGYNEQFF	TGCAGTGCCCCCGCGGGGTACAATGAGCAGTTCTTC
TRBV20-1	-	few	TRBJ2-1	CSARDMSYNEQFF	TGCAGTGCTAGAGATATGTCCTACAATGAGCAGTTCTTC
TRBV7-9	-	few	TRBJ1-1	CASSFEVGAVTEAFF	TGTGCCAGCAGCTTTGAGGTTGGGGCGGTGACTGAAGCTTTCTTT
TRBV14	TRBD2	many	TRBJ2-7	CASSRGTSDVAYEQYF	TGTGCCAGCAGCCGTGGGACTAGCGACGTAGCATATGAGCAGTACTTC
TRBV29-1	-	many	TRBJ2-3	CSDRPGDTQYF	TGCAGTGATAGGCCGGGAGATACGCAGTATTTT
TRBV7-6	TRBD1	few	TRBJ2-3	CASSILQGESAGLSTDTQYF	TGTGCCAGCAGCATACTACAGGGGGAGTCGGCGGGGCTAAGCACAGATACGCAGTATTTT